The entry below gives a single TCR beta chain sequence along with its context. This record comes from a study of shared clonotypes between healthy human individuals. Germline values: CDR1 LNHDA, CDR2 SQIVND (reference sequence). The CDR3 loop spans 14 amino acids. The ends lost 7 bases at V and 3 bases at J; junction bases unmatched: 8. Investigators spread the genomic DNA of each subset evenly over several immunoSEQ plates. Assay: immunoSEQ multiplex PCR; the TCRdb copy retains only in-frame clones and omits some. The sample holds about 2 million clones, 90% to 95% seen once. The sample comprised naive CD4+ T cells sorted from blood. Regarding subset: CD45RA+ positively selected. This receptor was obtained from a young man in good health. The chain is built from TRBV19 and TRBJ1-2; 7 bases are shared with TRBD1. Here the CDR3 reads CASTMGGTDYGYTF. The CDR3 DNA is TGTGCCAGTACGATGGGGGGGACAGACTATGGCTACACCTTC.